Below, 7 T cell receptor beta chains from the same sample are listed, as sequenced in a study of blood T cell repertoires in COVID-19. The repertoire was sequenced with immunoSEQ multiplex PCR; TCRdb's copy has only in-frame clones and lacks some. The profile shows approximately 300,000 clones, around 90% of them singletons. Sequenced sample: peripheral blood. Every receptor here comes from a woman between 40 and 55 years old with acute or convalescent COVID-19.

The CDR3 here is CASSPTGGEQFF. CDR3 in DNA: TGTGCCAGCTCACCAACCGGGGGTGAGCAGTTCTTC. The rearrangement links TRBV18 to TRBJ2-1; possibly TRBD2 for D (6 bases). Germline V gene sequence: CDR1 KGHSH, CDR2 LQKENI. There are 12 residues in the CDR3. Trimming took off 2 bases at V and 9 bases at J, with 8 bases between the two ends.

The chain carries TRBV23-1 and TRBJ1-1; D is unclear. TRBV23-1 qualifies as an ORF whose function is uncertain. The V end lost 2 bases, the J end lost 1 base, and 11 bases lay between the germline ends. The CDR3 is made up of 15 amino acids. CDR3 in amino acids: CASSQEVERNTEAFF. The CDR3, as DNA: TGCGCCAGCAGTCAAGAAGTCGAGAGGAACACTGAAGCTTTCTTT.

The chain joins TRBV11-2 to TRBJ2-5, with 11 nucleotides matching TRBD1. CDR3 length: 14 amino acids. Per germline, CDR1 SGHAT and CDR2 FQNNGV. V was pared by 5 bases and J by 5 bases, with 4 bases of the junction left unmatched. CDR3 bases: TGTGCCAGCAGCCGGGACAGGGGGGGGGAGACCCAGTACTTC. Translating it yields CASSRDRGGETQYF.

V is TRBV6-6 and J is TRBJ1-2; perhaps TRBD1 as D (6 bases). The germline V gene has CDR1 MNHNY and CDR2 SVGAGI (reference sequence). This CDR3 has 12 amino acids. V lost 3 bases, J lost 8 bases, and 10 bases lay in between. CDR3 coding DNA: TGTGCCAGCAGTTATAATGGGGGCGGCTACACCTTC. Residues: CASSYNGGGYTF.

The chain couples TRBV5-6 to TRBJ2-3, with unresolved D. CDR1 SGHDT and CDR2 YYEEEE come from the germline V gene. This CDR3 has 13 amino acids. With 1 base removed from V and 2 bases from J, the gap between germline ends came to 5 bases. This CDR3 reads CASSLLDTDTQYF. CDR3 DNA: TGTGCCAGCAGCTTGCTAGACACAGATACGCAGTATTTT.

The rearrangement uses TRBV5-8 and TRBJ2-2; 8 bases align to TRBD1. The germline gives CDR1 SGHTS, CDR2 YDEGEE. V gave up 4 bases and J gave up 4 bases; unmatched junction bases: 6. The CDR3 runs to 15 residues. CDR3 coding DNA: TGTGCCAGCAGCCTTGGACAGGGTACCACCGGGGAGCTGTTTTTT. Its protein is CASSLGQGTTGELFF.

The V gene is TRBV12-3 or TRBV12-4, the J gene TRBJ1-2; the D is unclear. The CDR3 contains 11 residues. V was cut by 7 bases and J by 8 bases, with 11 bases left in between. This CDR3 reads CASTTVGGYTF. CDR3 DNA sequence: TGTGCCAGCACCACGGTGGGCGGCTACACCTTC.